This TCR beta chain came from a study of shared clonotypes between healthy human individuals (dated by TCRdb to 2019 to 2021). In the study overall: The cohort included three men and a couple of women between 18 and 49 years of age. Per donor, three plates each were used for CD4 naive and CD4 memory, two for CD8 naive, and one for CD8 memory. To estimate repertoire size and how much clonotype sharing occurs between individuals, the study deeply sequenced the blood TCR repertoires of roughly 5 healthy adults. To increase sequencing depth and limit assay-specific biases, different laboratories used diverse techniques to prepare libraries and sequence TCR repertoires. Leukapheresis yielded between about 0.85 and 10 billion PBMCs per donor.

The donors were healthy, HIV-negative adults who had no recently reported acute infections or vaccinations. Only Caucasian adults living in Nashville, Tennessee, USA were represented among the donors. CD4+ T cells were enriched through magnetic negative selection, after which naive cells were positively selected on CD45RA and the remaining negative fraction served as the memory subset. Blood was collected by leukapheresis, and PBMCs were isolated by Ficoll-Histopaque density gradient centrifugation and then cryopreserved in liquid nitrogen vapor phase. Purity and quantity of every magnetically sorted T cell population were checked by analytical flow cytometry. From each sorted fraction, genomic DNA was isolated and quantified by UV absorbance on a Nanodrop 2000c. Trimming accounts for 4 bases at V and 9 bases at J, while the number of junction bases matched to no gene is 7. The CDR3 starts with the cysteine, ends with the phenylalanine, and has 14 residues. Only CDR3 DNA remains: 42 bases, in frame from the first base. Per the germline V gene, SGHRS is the CDR1 and YFSETQ is the CDR2.

Using the deep immunoSEQ assay, TCR CDR3 regions were amplified from genomic DNA by multiplex PCR. Extracted genomic DNA from each cell subset was distributed evenly across all wells of several immunoSEQ 96-well plates, and each plate was treated as a replicate. For sorted subsets, each replicate PCR was loaded with roughly 200 ng genomic DNA, equivalent to 25,000 to 30,000 T cell genomes. Purified libraries were measured with a Qubit 3.0 fluorometer, size-checked on a Bioanalyzer 2100, and measured again with the KAPA Library Quantification kit. Every immunoSEQ 96-well plate was sequenced on a separate single-read 150-cycle Illumina NextSeq 550 flow cell. On the authors' methods: Because the immunoSEQ output held only junctional sequences and lacked quality scores, the filtering could not match the filtering applied to full-length reads. To assign V/J genes and CDR3, sequences were annotated using PyIR, a Python wrapper for IgBLAST v1.9, with IMGT germline references. Reads were filtered out if the reads had weak V/J assignments (E-value above 1e-6), no CDR3, stop codons, out-of-frame junctions, or ambiguous translated residues. V3J clonotypes were defined as sequences sharing the same inferred V gene, J gene, and CDR3 amino acid sequence. Percentage overlap between repertoires was calculated by dividing the number of shared unique clonotypes by the size of the smaller repertoire. Three approaches were used to assess repertoire richness: RTK rarefaction, the Chao1 estimator, and Recon v2.1 estimates of unobserved clonotypes. OLGA was used to compute generation probabilities for all TCRbeta clonotypes that the gDNA method yielded from a handful of donors. TCRdb stores this immuneACCESS table with in-frame sequences only. Part of the clones is absent; in the studies checked, under half of the shortfall reflects unresolved V genes, and no reason is known for the rest. V and J calls and clone size follow that table, whereas D and trimming were derived from the DNA. For this sample the table gives about 2 million clones, of which roughly 96% were detected only once. 0.13% of the sample is taken by the ten largest.

In regard to this clone: Its antigen has not been determined. No base quality values were provided; no much bigger clone lies one nucleotide off.

Results the study describes overall, beyond this receptor: Rarefaction of sorted-subset datasets indicated incomplete sequencing despite the large sequencing depth. Estimated clonotype richness was generally larger for naive than for memory subsets. Pairwise subsampling led to the expectation that sequencing depth would affect the degree of clonotype sharing among donors. Because the study included only a small number of donors, the genetic and exposure-history diversity represented was limited. Only blood was sampled, and tissue TCR repertoires likely differ from those in blood. Compared with non-shared clonotypes, the clonotypes found in all four sorted-subset donors had higher generation probabilities. When several donors were compared, the shared fraction of clonotypes was roughly 4.8% for naive CD4, more than 3% for naive CD8, about 2.4% for memory CD4, and 0.35% to 0.4% for memory CD8.

Sequenced sample: naive CD4+ T cells sorted from blood. This sample's cell subset or site label indicates: CD45RA+ positively selected. The chain uses TRBV5-1 and TRBJ2-2, with 9 central nucleotides matching TRBD2. The TCR sequence derives from a man younger than 35 in good health. The CDR3 sequence is CASSGVAGEWELFF. The DNA sequence follows: TGCGCCAGCAGCGGGGTAGCGGGAGAGTGGGAGCTGTTTTTT.